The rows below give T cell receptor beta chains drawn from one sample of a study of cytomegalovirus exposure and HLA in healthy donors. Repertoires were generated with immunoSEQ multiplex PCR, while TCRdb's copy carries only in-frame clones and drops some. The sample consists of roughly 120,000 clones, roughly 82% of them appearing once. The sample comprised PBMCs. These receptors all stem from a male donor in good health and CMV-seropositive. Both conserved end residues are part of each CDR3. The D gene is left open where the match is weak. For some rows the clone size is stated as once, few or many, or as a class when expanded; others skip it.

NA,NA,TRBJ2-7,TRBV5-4,CASSLRPGNYEQYF,TGTGCCAGCAGCTTGCGTCCAGGAAACTACGAGCAGTACTTC
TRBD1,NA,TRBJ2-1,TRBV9,CASSGAGQGMAEQFF,TGTGCCAGCAGCGGAGCTGGACAGGGCATGGCTGAGCAGTTCTTC
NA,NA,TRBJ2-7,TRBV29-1,CSVFRGYEQYF,TGCAGCGTTTTCCGGGGTTACGAGCAGTACTTC
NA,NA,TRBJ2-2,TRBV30,CAWSVANTGELFF,TGTGCCTGGAGTGTAGCGAATACCGGGGAGCTGTTTTTT
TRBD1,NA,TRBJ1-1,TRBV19,CASSIDRTGYGAFF,TGTGCCAGTAGTATAGATAGGACAGGGTACGGGGCTTTCTTT
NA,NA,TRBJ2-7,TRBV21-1,CASSKWRPPGRGYEQYF,TGTGCCAGCAGCAAATGGAGGCCCCCGGGCAGGGGCTACGAGCAGTACTTC
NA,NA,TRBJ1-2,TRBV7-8,CASSLEQGLYGYTF,TGTGCCAGCAGCTTAGAACAGGGCCTATATGGCTACACCTTC
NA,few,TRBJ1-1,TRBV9,CASSAGPVTEAFF,TGTGCCAGCAGCGCAGGTCCGGTTACTGAAGCTTTCTTT
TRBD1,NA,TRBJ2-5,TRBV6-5,CASSYSRGHETQYF,TGTGCCAGCAGTTACTCGAGGGGGCACGAGACCCAGTACTTC
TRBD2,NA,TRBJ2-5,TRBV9,CASSPRGGGETQYF,TGTGCCAGCAGCCCCCGGGGGGGAGGGGAGACCCAGTACTTC
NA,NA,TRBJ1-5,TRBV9,CASSVGQAVGPQHF,TGTGCCAGCAGCGTAGGACAGGCCGTCGGACCCCAGCATTTT
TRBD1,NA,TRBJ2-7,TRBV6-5,CASSIDRDYTYEQYF,TGTGCCAGCAGTATTGACAGGGATTACACCTACGAGCAGTACTTC
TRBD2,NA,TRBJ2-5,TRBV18,CASSRGVQETQYF,TGTGCCAGCTCCCGGGGGGTACAAGAGACCCAGTACTTC
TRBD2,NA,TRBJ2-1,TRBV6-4,CASSDPRGETGGPSVPYNEQFF,TGTGCCAGCAGTGACCCTCGAGGGGAGACGGGAGGGCCCTCAGTCCCCTACAATGAGCAGTTCTTC
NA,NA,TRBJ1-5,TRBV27,CASSPGPGSNQPQHF,TGTGCCAGCAGCCCTGGACCAGGGAGCAATCAGCCCCAGCATTTT
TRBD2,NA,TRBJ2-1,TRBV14,CASSQDIVGLAGGREQFF,TGTGCCAGCAGCCAAGATATTGTAGGACTAGCGGGAGGACGTGAGCAGTTCTTC
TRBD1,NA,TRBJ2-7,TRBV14,CASSPGQGRPPWTYEQYF,TGTGCCAGCAGCCCGGGACAGGGTCGGCCCCCTTGGACCTACGAGCAGTACTTC
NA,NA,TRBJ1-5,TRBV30,CALGSSNQPQHF,TGTGCCTTAGGGAGTAGCAATCAGCCCCAGCATTTT
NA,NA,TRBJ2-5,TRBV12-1,CASSARLVETQYF,TGTGCCAGCAGCGCCCGGTTAGTTGAGACCCAGTACTTC
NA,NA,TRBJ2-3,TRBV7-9,CASSSTVSGGGADTQYF,TGTGCCAGCAGCTCGACCGTGAGCGGAGGAGGTGCAGATACGCAGTATTTT
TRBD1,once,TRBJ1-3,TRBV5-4,CASSRTRTGAISGNTIYF,TGTGCCAGCAGTAGGACAAGGACAGGGGCCATCTCTGGAAACACCATATATTTT
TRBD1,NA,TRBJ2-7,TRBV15,CATSGTGVYEQYF,TGTGCCACCAGCGGGACAGGGGTTTACGAGCAGTACTTC
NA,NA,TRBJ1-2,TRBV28,CASLGQGSAYGYTF,TGTGCCAGCCTGGGGCAGGGGTCCGCCTATGGCTACACCTTC
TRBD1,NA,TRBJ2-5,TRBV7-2,CASSEDRGARETQYF,TGTGCCAGCAGCGAGGACAGGGGCGCCCGAGAGACCCAGTACTTC
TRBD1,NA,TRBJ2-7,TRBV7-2,CASSLGTGADRGYEQYF,TGTGCCAGCAGCTTAGGGACCGGAGCGGACAGGGGCTACGAGCAGTACTTC
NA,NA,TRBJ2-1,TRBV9,CASSVGGAASSYNEQFF,TGTGCCAGCAGCGTAGGCGGGGCGGCGAGCTCCTACAATGAGCAGTTCTTC
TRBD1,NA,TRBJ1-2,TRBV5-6,CASSPQGAGNGYTF,TGTGCCAGCAGCCCACAGGGGGCTGGAAATGGCTACACCTTC
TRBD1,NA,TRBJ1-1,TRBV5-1,CASSLTTGGVNTEAFF,TGCGCCAGCAGCCTGACCACAGGGGGCGTAAACACTGAAGCTTTCTTT
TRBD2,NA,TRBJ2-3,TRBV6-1,CASKRGLTDTQYF,TGTGCCAGCAAGCGGGGCCTCACAGATACGCAGTATTTT
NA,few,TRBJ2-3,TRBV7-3,CASSYSQAWTASTDTQYF,TGTGCCAGCAGCTATTCCCAAGCATGGACAGCTAGCACAGATACGCAGTATTTT
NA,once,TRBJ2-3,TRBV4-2,CASSQETSAGTDTQYF,TGTGCCAGCAGCCAAGAAACCTCGGCGGGCACAGATACGCAGTATTTT
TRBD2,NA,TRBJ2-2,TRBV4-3,CASSPLSGRAPGELFF,TGCGCCAGCAGCCCCCTAAGCGGGAGGGCCCCCGGGGAGCTGTTTTTT